A selection of T cell receptor beta chains follows, all from one sample in a study of T cell responses to AZD1222 COVID-19 vaccine. Measured with immunoSEQ multiplex PCR; TCRdb has only the in-frame clones, and not every one. The table records approximately 140,000 clones, over 75% of them present only once. The source was peripheral blood, collected 28 days after the second AZD1222 dose. The receptors were gathered from an adult who received the AZD1222 COVID-19 vaccine. Both conserved end residues are part of each CDR3. Each record gives: J gene, clone size, V gene, D gene, CDR3 DNA, CDR3 protein. D genes are given only for firm matches. Size values are once, few and many counts, or a class for expanded clones, and some rows have none.

TRBJ2-4 . TRBV6-6 TRBD2 TGTGCCAGCAGCCCGATCCCCCCGGGACTAGCGGGAGTAGGGGCCAAAAACATTCAGTACTTC CASSPIPPGLAGVGAKNIQYF
TRBJ2-5 once TRBV5-4 . TGTGCCAGCAGCTTGTGGCTAGGGGAGACCCAGTACTTC CASSLWLGETQYF
TRBJ1-1 . TRBV5-6 . TGTGCCAGCAGCTTGGAGCCGGGGTCGGACACTGAAGCTTTCTTT CASSLEPGSDTEAFF
TRBJ2-7 . TRBV19 TRBD1 TGTGCCAGTAGTATAAACAGGGGCTACGAGCAGTACTTC CASSINRGYEQYF
TRBJ2-7 few TRBV19 . TGTGCCAGTAGTAAGACTAGTCAAGGAGACCGCGGGCAGTACTTC CASSKTSQGDRGQYF
TRBJ2-1 . TRBV12-5 . TGTGCTAGTGGTTTGTACCGACCAAACTCCTACAATGAGCAGTTCTTC CASGLYRPNSYNEQFF
TRBJ1-1 once TRBV5-4 . TGTGCCAGCACCAAGGTGGGGGAGAACACTGAAGCTTTCTTT CASTKVGENTEAFF
TRBJ1-5 . TRBV2 . TGTGCCAGCAGTGAAGGCTCTAGCAATCAGCCCCAGCATTTT CASSEGSSNQPQHF
TRBJ1-3 . TRBV11-2 . TGTGCCAGCAGCTTAGACGGACGGAGCTCTGGAAACACCATATATTTT CASSLDGRSSGNTIYF
TRBJ1-5 . TRBV30 . TGTGCCTGGAGTGCCCATCGGTTCAATCAGCCCCAGCATTTT CAWSAHRFNQPQHF
TRBJ1-2 . TRBV29-1 . TGCAGCGCTCTCGGGGACCCTAACTATGGCTACACCTTC CSALGDPNYGYTF
TRBJ2-7 . TRBV5-1 . TGCGCCAGCAGCCCTCTTGGGTACGAGCAGTACTTC CASSPLGYEQYF
TRBJ1-1 . TRBV12-5 . TGTGCTAGTGGTTTCGGGATATCTAAAAATGAAGCTTTCTTT CASGFGISKNEAFF
TRBJ2-1 . TRBV5-1 . TGCGCCAGCTCCAGAGGAGCCTACAATGAGCAGTTCTTC CASSRGAYNEQFF
TRBJ1-5 . TRBV10-3 TRBD1 TGTGCCATCGGACAGGTCCGCGGCAATCAGCCCCAGCATTTT CAIGQVRGNQPQHF
TRBJ1-2 . TRBV2 . TGTGCCAGCAACAGGGTGGTAGGTGGCTACACCTTC CASNRVVGGYTF
TRBJ1-1 . TRBV19 TRBD1 TGTGCCAGTAGTATAGAGGGAACAGGGGTCATCACTGAAGCTTTCTTT CASSIEGTGVITEAFF
TRBJ2-3 . TRBV24-1 . TGTGCCACCAGTGACAGGGACACCTTCACAGATACGCAGTATTTT CATSDRDTFTDTQYF
TRBJ2-3 . TRBV5-1 TRBD1 TGCGCCAGCAGCTTGAGTATACAGGGGTTGAGCACAGATACGCAGTATTTT CASSLSIQGLSTDTQYF
TRBJ1-2 . TRBV27 . TGTGCCAGCAGCCCCCTCGGGGGAGGATATGGCTACACCTTC CASSPLGGGYGYTF
TRBJ1-1 . TRBV19 . TGTGCCAGTAGTATAGAAGGCAGGCGAGGGGCTAACACTGAAGCTTTCTTT CASSIEGRRGANTEAFF
TRBJ1-2 . TRBV4-2 . TGTGCCAGCAGCTCCCAGACCATAGGCTACACCTTC CASSSQTIGYTF
TRBJ1-2 . TRBV6-5 . TGTGCCAGCAGTAGTCTAGGGCAGGGGAGCTATGGCTACACCTTC CASSSLGQGSYGYTF
TRBJ1-5 . TRBV30 . TGTGCCTGGAGTGTACTAAGTTACAATCAGCCCCAGCATTTT CAWSVLSYNQPQHF
TRBJ1-1 . TRBV6-4 TRBD1 TGTGCCAGCAGTGCCCAAAGGACAGGGGTTTTCAGAGGGGACACTGAAGCTTTCTTT CASSAQRTGVFRGDTEAFF